The 10 T cell receptor beta chains in this list originate from one sample, sequenced in a study of shared clonotypes between healthy human individuals. Assay: immunoSEQ multiplex PCR; the TCRdb copy retains only in-frame clones and omits some. The sample carries approximately 1.1 million clones, about 84% recorded once. What was sequenced was memory CD4+ T cells from PBMCs. Subset in this sample: CD45RA-negative fraction. These receptors were obtained from a man between 18 and 35 years old in good health. Some clones in this sample may be carry-over from other donors' samples.

V is TRBV28 and J is TRBJ2-6, with unresolved D. Trimming stripped 3 bases from V and 0 bases from J, with 6 bases between. This CDR3 spans 15 amino acids. Germline lookup yields CDR1 MDHEN and CDR2 SYDVKM. The CDR3 coding sequence is TGTGCCAGCAGTTTTGTTGGCTCTGGGGCCAACGTCCTGACTTTC. This codes for CASSFVGSGANVLTF.

The rearrangement joins TRBV18 to TRBJ1-1; unclear D gene. V lost 2 bases and J lost 0, with 13 bases in between. The V gene's germline CDR1 is KGHSH and CDR2 LQKENI. The CDR3 spans 16 residues. The CDR3: CASSPARRTLNTEAFF. The CDR3 bases are TGTGCCAGCTCACCAGCCAGGCGGACGTTGAACACTGAAGCTTTCTTT. Full variable domain (rest looked up from reference TRBV18 and TRBJ1-1): NAGVMQNPRHLVRRRGQEARLRCSPMKGHSHVYWYRQLPEEGLKFMVYLQKENIIDESGMPKERFSAEFPKEGPSILRIQQVVRGDSAAYFCASSPARRTLNTEAFFGQGTRLTVV.

Remarks on this clone: The sample has other DNA sequences that encode this CDR3 too. The chain is built from TRBV5-1 and TRBJ2-5; weak D call: TRBD1 (6 bases). The CDR3 spans 13 residues. Trimming shortened V by 2 bases and J by 5 bases, and 10 bases separated the two germline ends. Germline V gives CDR1 SGHRS, CDR2 YFSETQ. CDR3 residues: CASSLRTGETQYF. CDR3 in DNA: TGCGCCAGCAGCTTAAGAACAGGGGAGACCCAGTACTTC. Full variable domain (remainder filled in from reference TRBV5-1 and TRBJ2-5): KAGVTQTPRYLIKTRGQQVTLSCSPISGHRSVSWYQQTPGQGLQFLFEYFSETQRNKGNFPGRFSGRQFSNSRSEMNVSTLELGDSALYLCASSLRTGETQYFGPGTRLLVL.

The count of this clone is one. The V gene is TRBV30, the J gene TRBJ2-7; D gene unclear. Trimming stripped 4 bases from V and 3 bases from J, with 19 bases between. Germline V gives CDR1 GTSNPN, CDR2 SVGIG (reference sequence). CDR3 length: 15 residues. The CDR3: CAWKNLRVSYYEQYF. In DNA, the CDR3 is TGTGCCTGGAAAAACTTAAGGGTATCATACTACGAGCAGTACTTC.

The J gene is TRBJ2-1, the V gene TRBV12-5, with 7 bases identical to TRBD2. Germline CDR1 is LGHNT and CDR2 is FRNRAP. J lost 0 bases, V lost 5 bases, and 7 bases had no gene match. This CDR3 comprises 16 residues. Here the CDR3 reads CASGPGGGRSYNEQFF. CDR3 bases: TGTGCTAGTGGTCCCGGCGGGGGTCGCTCCTACAATGAGCAGTTCTTC. Based on the CDR3 plus reference TRBV12-5 and TRBJ2-1, the full variable domain is DARVTQTPRHKVTEMGQEVTMRCQPILGHNTVFWYRQTMMQGLELLAYFRNRAPLDDSGMPKDRFSAEMPDATLATLKIQPSEPRDSAVYFCASGPGGGRSYNEQFFGPGTRLTVL.

This chain joins TRBV5-1 and TRBJ2-7; 9 bases line up with TRBD1. The V gene end was trimmed by 1 base and the J gene end by 4 bases; junction bases not matched to a gene: 15. The CDR3 has 18 residues. Germline V gene lookup returns CDR1 SGHRS and CDR2 YFSETQ. CDR3 sequence reads: CASSLRSTGQGISYEQYF. The DNA for the CDR3 is TGCGCCAGCAGCTTGAGGTCTACAGGACAGGGGATTTCGTACGAGCAGTACTTC.

The chain employs TRBV28 and TRBJ2-4; D gene unclear. The CDR3 has 14 amino acids. Germline CDR1 and CDR2: MDHEN and SYDVKM. Trimming cost V 6 bases and J 2 bases, with 11 bases left between them. The CDR3 reads CASSPPPTKNIQYF. CDR3 bases: TGTGCCAGCAGCCCCCCCCCAACCAAAAACATTCAGTACTTC.

This clone showed up just once. The V and J genes are TRBV4-1 and TRBJ2-5; D is unresolved. Trimming took 0 bases from V and 5 from J, leaving 16 bases between them. The CDR3 is 16 amino acids. The V gene's germline CDR1 is MGHRA and CDR2 YSYEKL. DNA for the CDR3: TGCGCCAGCAGCCAAGATACTCCTAGTCCGCGGGAGACCCAGTACTTC. Translation gives CASSQDTPSPRETQYF.

This chain uses TRBV28 with TRBJ1-2; D ambiguous. The CDR3 is 14 amino acids. Germline V gene lookup returns CDR1 MDHEN and CDR2 SYDVKM. The ends were cut back, 5 bases at V and 4 bases at J, with 14 bases in the middle. Here the CDR3 DNA reads TGTGCCAGCAGTACGCCCAAGACGGCCTATGGCTACACCTTC. This encodes CASSTPKTAYGYTF.

This clone turned up a few times. The gene calls are TRBV11-2 and TRBJ2-5, with TRBD2 identical over 8 bases. J gave up 5 bases and V 3 bases, and 8 bases lay outside the gene matches. CDR1 and CDR2 from the germline V gene are SGHAT and FQNNGV. This CDR3 is 15 amino acids long. The CDR3 DNA follows: TGTGCCAGCAGCTTCAGGTCGGGAGGGCCTGAGACCCAGTACTTC. Translation gives CASSFRSGGPETQYF. Based on the CDR3 plus reference TRBV11-2 and TRBJ2-5, the full variable domain is EAGVAQSPRYKIIEKRQSVAFWCNPISGHATLYWYQQILGQGPKLLIQFQNNGVVDDSQLPKDRFSAERLKGVDSTLKIQPAKLEDSAVYLCASSFRSGGPETQYFGPGTRLLVL.